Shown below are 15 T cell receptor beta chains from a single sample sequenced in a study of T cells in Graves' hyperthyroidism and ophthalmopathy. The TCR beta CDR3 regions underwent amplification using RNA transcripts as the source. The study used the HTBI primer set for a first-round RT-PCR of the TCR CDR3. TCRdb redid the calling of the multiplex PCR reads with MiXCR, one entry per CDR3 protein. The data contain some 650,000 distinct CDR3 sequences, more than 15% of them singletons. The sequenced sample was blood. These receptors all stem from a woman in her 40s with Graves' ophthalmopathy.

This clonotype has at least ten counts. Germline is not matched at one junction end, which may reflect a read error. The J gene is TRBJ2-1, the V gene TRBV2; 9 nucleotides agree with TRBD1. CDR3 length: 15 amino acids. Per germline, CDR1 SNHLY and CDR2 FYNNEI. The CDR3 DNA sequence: TGTGCCAGCAGTGTGACAGGGGGACCGTACAGTGAGCAGTTCTTC. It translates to CASSVTGGPYSEQFF.

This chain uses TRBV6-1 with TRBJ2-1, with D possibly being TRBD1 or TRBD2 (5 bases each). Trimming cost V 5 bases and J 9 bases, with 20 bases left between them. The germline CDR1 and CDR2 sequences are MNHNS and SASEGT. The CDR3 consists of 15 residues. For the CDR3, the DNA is TGTGCCAGCAGTACTGGGTTGGGGACCAAGGGTGAGCAGTTCTTC. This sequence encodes CASSTGLGTKGEQFF.

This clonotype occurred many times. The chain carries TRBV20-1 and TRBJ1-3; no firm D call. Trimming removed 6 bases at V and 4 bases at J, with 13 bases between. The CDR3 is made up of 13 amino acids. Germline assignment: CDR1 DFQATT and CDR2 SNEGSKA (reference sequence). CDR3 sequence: CSAKSGTGNTIYF. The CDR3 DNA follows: TGCAGTGCCAAGTCAGGTACCGGAAACACCATATATTTT.

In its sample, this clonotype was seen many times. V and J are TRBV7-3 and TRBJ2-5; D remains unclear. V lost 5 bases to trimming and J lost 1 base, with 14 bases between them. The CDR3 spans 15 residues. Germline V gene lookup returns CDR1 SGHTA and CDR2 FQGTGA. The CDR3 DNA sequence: TGTGCCAGCAGCCCGTCTAGGTCGGCCCAAGAGACCCAGTACTTC. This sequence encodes CASSPSRSAQETQYF.

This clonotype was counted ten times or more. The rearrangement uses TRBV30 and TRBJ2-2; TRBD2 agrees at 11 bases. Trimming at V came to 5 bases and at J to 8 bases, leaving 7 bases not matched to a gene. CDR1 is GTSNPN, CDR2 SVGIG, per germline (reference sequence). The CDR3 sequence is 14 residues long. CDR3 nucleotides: TGTGCCTGGGTGAAGACTAGCGGGAAAGGGGAGCTGTTTTTT. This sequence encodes CAWVKTSGKGELFF.

This CDR3 is CASSLERGGHNEQFF. CDR3 nucleotide sequence: TGTGCCAGCAGCTTGGAACGGGGGGGCCACAATGAGCAGTTCTTC. The chain couples TRBV7-9 to TRBJ2-1; TRBD2 matches 8 bases. V dropped 3 bases and J dropped 5; count of bases not matched to a gene: 6. The CDR3 has 15 residues. Germline CDR1 reads SEHNR; CDR2 reads FQNEAQ (reference sequence). The whole variable domain, remainder taken from reference TRBV7-9 and TRBJ2-1, is DTGVSQNPRHKITKRGQNVTFRCDPISEHNRLYWYRQTLGQGPEFLTYFQNEAQLEKSRLLSDRFSAERPKGSFSTLEIQRTEQGDSAMYLCASSLERGGHNEQFFGPGTRLTVL.

The CDR3 is CASSLETGDVNTEAFF. For the CDR3, the DNA is TGTGCCAGCAGCCTAGAGACTGGGGACGTGAACACTGAAGCTTTCTTT. The chain employs TRBV13 and TRBJ1-1; D may be TRBD1 (5 bases). The CDR3 loop spans 16 amino acids. The germline V and J ends were trimmed by 5 bases and 0 bases, with 16 bases remaining between them. The germline gives CDR1 PRHDT, CDR2 FYEKMQ (reference sequence).

The CDR3 DNA reads as TGTGCCACCACCCCGGGACAGCAGCAAGAGACCCAGTACTTC. Amino acids: CATTPGQQQETQYF. The genes are TRBV15 and TRBJ2-5; 7 bases line up with TRBD1. This CDR3 is built from 14 residues. V trimming: 7 bases; J trimming: 2 bases; junction bases outside the gene matches: 7. CDR1 LNHNV and CDR2 YYDKDF come from the germline V gene (reference sequence). The variable domain in full, with the rest retrieved from reference TRBV15 and TRBJ2-5, is DAMVIQNPRYQVTQFGKPVTLSCSQTLNHNVMYWYQQKSSQAPKLLFHYYDKDFNNEADTPDNFQSRRPNTSFCFLDIRSPGLGDTAMYLCATTPGQQQETQYFGPGTRLLVL.

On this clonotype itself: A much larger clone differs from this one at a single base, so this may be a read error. This CDR3 reads CTSSLVDNEQFF. CDR3 nucleotides: TGTACCAGCAGCTTAGTAGACAATGAGCAGTTCTTC. V is TRBV13 and J is TRBJ2-1; no reliable D call. Germline V gene lookup returns CDR1 PRHDT and CDR2 FYEKMQ (reference sequence). The CDR3 length is 12 residues.

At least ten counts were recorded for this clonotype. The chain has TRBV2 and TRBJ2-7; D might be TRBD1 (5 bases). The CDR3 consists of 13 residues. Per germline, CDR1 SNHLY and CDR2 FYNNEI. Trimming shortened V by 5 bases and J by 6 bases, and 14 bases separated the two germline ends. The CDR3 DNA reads TGTGCCAGCAGTCCAGGACAAGCTTCCGAGCAGTACTTC. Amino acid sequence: CASSPGQASEQYF.

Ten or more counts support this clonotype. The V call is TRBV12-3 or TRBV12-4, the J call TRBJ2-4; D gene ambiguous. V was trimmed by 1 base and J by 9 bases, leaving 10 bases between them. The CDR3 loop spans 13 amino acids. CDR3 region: CASSLGAAPIQYF. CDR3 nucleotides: TGTGCCAGCAGTTTAGGGGCGGCTCCCATTCAGTACTTC.

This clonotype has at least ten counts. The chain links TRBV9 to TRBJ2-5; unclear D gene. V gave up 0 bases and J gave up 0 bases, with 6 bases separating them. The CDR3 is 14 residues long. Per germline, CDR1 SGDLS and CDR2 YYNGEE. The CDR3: CASSVGGNQETQYF. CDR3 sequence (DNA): TGTGCCAGCAGCGTAGGAGGTAACCAAGAGACCCAGTACTTC.

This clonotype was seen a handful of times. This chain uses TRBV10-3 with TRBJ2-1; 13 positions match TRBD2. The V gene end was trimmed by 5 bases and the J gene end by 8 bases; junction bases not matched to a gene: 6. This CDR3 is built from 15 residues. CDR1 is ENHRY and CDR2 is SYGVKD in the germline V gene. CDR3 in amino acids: CAISPGLAGNYEQFF. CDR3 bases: TGTGCCATCAGTCCGGGACTAGCGGGAAATTATGAGCAGTTCTTC.

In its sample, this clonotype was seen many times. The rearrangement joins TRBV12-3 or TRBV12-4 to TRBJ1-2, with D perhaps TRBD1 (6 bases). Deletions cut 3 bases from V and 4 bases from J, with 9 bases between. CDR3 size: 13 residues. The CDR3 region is CASSFDRRYGYTF. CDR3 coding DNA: TGTGCCAGCAGTTTCGACAGGCGCTATGGCTACACCTTC.

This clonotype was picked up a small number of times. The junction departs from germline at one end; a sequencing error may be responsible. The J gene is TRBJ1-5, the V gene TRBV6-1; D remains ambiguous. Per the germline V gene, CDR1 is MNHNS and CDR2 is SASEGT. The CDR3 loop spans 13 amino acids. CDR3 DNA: TGTGCCAGCGGTGATGCGGGTATTCAGCCCCAGCATTTT. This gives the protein CASGDAGIQPQHF.